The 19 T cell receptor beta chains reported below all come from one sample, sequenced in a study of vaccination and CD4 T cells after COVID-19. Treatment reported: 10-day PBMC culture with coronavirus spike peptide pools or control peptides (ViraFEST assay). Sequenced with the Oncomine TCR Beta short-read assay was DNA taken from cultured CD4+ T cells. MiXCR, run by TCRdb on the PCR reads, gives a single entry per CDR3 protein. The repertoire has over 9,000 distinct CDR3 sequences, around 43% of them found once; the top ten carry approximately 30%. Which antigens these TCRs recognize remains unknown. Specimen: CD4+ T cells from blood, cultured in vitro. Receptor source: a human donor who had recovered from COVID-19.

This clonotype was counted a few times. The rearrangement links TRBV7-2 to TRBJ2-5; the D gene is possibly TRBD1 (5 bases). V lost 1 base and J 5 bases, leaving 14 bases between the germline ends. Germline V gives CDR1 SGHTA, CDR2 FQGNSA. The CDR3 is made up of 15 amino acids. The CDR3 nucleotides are TGTGCCAGCAGCTTAGGGGCTGGGGCGTGGGAGACCCAGTACTTC. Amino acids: CASSLGAGAWETQYF.

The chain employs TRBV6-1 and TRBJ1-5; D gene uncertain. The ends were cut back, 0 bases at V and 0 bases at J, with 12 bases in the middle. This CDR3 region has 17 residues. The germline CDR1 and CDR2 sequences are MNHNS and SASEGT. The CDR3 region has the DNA TGTGCCAGCAGTGAAGCCCGAATCCCGTATAGCAATCAGCCCCAGCATTTT. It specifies CASSEARIPYSNQPQHF.

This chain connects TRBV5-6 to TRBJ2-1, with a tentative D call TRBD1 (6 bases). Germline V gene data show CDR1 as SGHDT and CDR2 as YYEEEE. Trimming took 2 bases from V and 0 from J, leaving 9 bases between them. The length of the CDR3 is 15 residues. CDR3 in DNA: TGTGCCAGCAGCTTAGTGGGGGCCTCCTACAATGAGCAGTTCTTC. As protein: CASSLVGASYNEQFF.

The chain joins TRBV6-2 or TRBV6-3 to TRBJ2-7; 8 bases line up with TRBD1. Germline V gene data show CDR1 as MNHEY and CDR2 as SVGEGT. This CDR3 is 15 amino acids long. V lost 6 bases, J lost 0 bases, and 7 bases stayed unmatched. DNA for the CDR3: TGTGCCAGCAGGGCCGGGACAGGACGCTCCTACGAGCAGTACTTC. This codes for CASRAGTGRSYEQYF.

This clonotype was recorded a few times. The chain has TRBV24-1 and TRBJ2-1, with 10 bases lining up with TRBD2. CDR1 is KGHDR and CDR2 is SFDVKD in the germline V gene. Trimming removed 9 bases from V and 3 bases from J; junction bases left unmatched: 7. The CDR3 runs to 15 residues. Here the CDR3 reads CATGKAGGNYNEQFF. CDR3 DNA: TGTGCCACCGGGAAAGCGGGGGGGAACTACAATGAGCAGTTCTTC.

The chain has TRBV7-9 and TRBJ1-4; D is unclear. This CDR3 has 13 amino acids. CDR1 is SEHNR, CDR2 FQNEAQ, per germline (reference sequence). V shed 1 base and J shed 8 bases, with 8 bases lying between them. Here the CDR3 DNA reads TGTGCCAGCAGCTTAGAAGTACAGGAAAAACTGTTTTTT. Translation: CASSLEVQEKLFF.

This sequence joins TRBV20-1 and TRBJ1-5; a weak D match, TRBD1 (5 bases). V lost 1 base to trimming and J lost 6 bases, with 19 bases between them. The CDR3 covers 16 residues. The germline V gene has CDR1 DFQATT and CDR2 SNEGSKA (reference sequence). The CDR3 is CSARATGDGGSQPQHF. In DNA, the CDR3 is TGCAGTGCTAGAGCCACGGGGGACGGGGGTTCTCAGCCCCAGCATTTT.

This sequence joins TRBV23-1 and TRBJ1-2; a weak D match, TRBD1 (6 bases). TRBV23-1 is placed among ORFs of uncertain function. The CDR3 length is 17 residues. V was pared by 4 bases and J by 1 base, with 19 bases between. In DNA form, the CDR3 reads TGCGCCAGCAGTCCTCCGGACAGCAACCCGATTAACTATGGCTACACCTTC. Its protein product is CASSPPDSNPINYGYTF.

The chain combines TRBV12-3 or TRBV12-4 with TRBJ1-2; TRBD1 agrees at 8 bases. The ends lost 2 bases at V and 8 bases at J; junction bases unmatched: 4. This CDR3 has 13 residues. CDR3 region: CASSLRAGGGYTF. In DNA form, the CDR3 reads TGTGCCAGCAGTTTAAGGGCAGGGGGCGGCTACACCTTC.

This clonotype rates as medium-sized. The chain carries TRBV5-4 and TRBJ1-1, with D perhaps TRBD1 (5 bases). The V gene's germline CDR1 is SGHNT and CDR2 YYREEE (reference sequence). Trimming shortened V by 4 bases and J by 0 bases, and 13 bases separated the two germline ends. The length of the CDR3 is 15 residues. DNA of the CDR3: TGTGCCAGCAGCGACTCGGGACGGATGAACACTGAAGCTTTCTTT. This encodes CASSDSGRMNTEAFF.

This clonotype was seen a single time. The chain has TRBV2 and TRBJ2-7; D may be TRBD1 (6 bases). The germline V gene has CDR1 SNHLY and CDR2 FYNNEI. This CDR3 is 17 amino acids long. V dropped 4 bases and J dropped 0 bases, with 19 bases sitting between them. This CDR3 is CASSVPHSKQGSYEQYF. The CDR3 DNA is TGTGCCAGCAGTGTCCCCCATTCGAAACAGGGCTCCTACGAGCAGTACTTC.

For the CDR3, the DNA is TGTGCCAGCAGCATCACTAGCGACTACGAGCAGTACTTC. Its protein is CASSITSDYEQYF. The V gene is TRBV11-2, the J gene TRBJ2-7, with 7 positions matching TRBD2. CDR3 length equals 13 residues. Unmatched junction bases numbered 4, after V lost 5 bases and J lost 3 bases. The V gene's germline CDR1 is SGHAT and CDR2 FQNNGV.

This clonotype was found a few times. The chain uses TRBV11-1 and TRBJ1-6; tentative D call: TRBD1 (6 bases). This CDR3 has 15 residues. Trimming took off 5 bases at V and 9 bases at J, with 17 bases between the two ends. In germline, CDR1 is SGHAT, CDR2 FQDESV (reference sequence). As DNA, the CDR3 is TGTGCCAGCAGCCGAGCGGGAGGGGGAGTTTCACCCCTCCACTTT. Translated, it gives CASSRAGGGVSPLHF.

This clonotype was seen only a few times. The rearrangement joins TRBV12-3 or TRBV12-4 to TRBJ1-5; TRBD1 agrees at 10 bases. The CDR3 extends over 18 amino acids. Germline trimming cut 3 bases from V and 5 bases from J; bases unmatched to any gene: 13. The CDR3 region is CASSFELAWDRGHQPQHF. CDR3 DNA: TGTGCCAGCAGTTTTGAGTTGGCCTGGGACAGGGGCCATCAGCCCCAGCATTTT.

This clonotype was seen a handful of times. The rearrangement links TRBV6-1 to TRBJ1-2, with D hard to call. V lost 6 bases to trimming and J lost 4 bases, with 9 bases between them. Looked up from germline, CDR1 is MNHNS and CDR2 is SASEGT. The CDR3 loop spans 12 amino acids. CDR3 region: CASRGVVYGYTF. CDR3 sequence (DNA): TGTGCCAGCAGGGGTGTGGTCTATGGCTACACCTTC.

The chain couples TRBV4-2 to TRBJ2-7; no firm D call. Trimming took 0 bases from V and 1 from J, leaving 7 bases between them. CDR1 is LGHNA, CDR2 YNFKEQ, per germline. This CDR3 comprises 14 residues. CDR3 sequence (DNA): TGTGCCAGCAGCCAAGAGGTGCGTTCCTACGAGCAGTACTTC. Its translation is CASSQEVRSYEQYF.

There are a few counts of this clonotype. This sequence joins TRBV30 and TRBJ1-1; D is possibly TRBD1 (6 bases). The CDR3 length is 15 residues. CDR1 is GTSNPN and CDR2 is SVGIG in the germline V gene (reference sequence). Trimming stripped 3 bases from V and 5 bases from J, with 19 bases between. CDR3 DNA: TGTGCCTGGAGGGAACACGGACAGCTGGGGACTGAAGCTTTCTTT. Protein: CAWREHGQLGTEAFF.

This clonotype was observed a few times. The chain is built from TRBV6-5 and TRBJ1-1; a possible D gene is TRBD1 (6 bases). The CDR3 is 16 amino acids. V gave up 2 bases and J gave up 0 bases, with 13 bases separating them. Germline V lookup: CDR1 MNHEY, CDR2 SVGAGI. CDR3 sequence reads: CASSYGEGVMNTEAFF. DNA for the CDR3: TGTGCCAGCAGTTACGGGGAGGGGGTCATGAACACTGAAGCTTTCTTT.

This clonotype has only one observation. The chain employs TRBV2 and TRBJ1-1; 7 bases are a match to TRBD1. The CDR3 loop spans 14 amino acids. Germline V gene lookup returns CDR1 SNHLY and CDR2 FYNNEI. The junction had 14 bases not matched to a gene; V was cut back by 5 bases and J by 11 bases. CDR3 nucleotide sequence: TGTGCCAGCAGTTCCGGGACAGATCTATCCATGGCTTTCTTT. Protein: CASSSGTDLSMAFF. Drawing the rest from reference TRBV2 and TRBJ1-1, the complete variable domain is EPEVTQTPSHQVTQMGQEVILRCVPISNHLYFYWYRQILGQKVEFLVSFYNNEISEKSEIFDDQFSVERPDGSNFTLKIRSTKLEDSAMYFCASSSGTDLSMAFFGQGTRLTVV.